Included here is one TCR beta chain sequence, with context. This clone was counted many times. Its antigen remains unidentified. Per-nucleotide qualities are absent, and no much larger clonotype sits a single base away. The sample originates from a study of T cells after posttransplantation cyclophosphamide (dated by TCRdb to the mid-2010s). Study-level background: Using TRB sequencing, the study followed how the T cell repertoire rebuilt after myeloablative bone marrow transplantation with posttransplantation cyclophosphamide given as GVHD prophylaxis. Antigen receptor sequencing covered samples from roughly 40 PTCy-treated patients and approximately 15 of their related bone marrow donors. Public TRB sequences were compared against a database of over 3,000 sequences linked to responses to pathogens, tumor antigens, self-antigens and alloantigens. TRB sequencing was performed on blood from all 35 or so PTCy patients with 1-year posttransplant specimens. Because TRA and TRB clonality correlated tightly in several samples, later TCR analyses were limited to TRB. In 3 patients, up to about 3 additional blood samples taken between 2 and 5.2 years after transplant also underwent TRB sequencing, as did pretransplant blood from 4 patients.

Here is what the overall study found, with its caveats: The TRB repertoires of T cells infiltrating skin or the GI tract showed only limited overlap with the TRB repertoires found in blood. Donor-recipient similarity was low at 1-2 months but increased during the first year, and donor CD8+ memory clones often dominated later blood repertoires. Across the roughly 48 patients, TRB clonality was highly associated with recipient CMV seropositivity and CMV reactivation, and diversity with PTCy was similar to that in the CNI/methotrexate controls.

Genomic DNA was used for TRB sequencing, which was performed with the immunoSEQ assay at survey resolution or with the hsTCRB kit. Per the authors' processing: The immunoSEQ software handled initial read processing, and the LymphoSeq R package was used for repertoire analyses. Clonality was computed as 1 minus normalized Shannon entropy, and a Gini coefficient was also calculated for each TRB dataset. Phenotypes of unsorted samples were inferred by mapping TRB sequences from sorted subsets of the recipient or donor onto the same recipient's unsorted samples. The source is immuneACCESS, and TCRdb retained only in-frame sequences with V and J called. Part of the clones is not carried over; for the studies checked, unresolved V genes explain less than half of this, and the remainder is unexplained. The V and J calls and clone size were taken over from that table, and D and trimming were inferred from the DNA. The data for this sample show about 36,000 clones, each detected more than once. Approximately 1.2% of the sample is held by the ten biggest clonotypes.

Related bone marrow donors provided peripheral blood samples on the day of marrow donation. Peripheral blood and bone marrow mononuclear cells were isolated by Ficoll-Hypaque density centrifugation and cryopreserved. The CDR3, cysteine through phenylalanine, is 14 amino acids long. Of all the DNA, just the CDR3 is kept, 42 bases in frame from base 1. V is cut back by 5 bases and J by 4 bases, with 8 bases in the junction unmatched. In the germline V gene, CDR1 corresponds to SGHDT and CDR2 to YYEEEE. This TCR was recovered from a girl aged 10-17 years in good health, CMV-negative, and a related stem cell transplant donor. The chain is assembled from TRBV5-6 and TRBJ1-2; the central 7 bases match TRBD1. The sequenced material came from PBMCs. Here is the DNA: TGTGCCAGCAGGGGTAGACAGGGCACCTATGGCTACACCTTC. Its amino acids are CASRGRQGTYGYTF.